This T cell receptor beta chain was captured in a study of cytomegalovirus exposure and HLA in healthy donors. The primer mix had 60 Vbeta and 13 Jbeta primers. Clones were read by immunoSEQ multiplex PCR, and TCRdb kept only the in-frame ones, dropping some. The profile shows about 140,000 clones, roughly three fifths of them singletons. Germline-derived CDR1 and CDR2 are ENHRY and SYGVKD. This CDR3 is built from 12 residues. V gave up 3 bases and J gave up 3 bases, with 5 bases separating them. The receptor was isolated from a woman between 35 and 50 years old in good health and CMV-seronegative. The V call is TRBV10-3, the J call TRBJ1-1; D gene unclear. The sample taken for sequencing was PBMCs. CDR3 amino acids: CAISEEDTEAFF. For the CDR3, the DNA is TGTGCCATCAGTGAAGAGGACACTGAAGCTTTCTTT.